The following is a T cell receptor beta chain sequence with its context. The CDR3 runs to 15 residues. With V trimmed by 4 bases and J by 5 bases, 10 bases remained unmatched. Germline CDR1 reads SGHRS; CDR2 reads YFSETQ. Generated by immunoSEQ multiplex PCR, the TCRdb table keeps only in-frame clones and is missing some. In the table there are roughly 18,000 clones, more than 70% of which are singletons. The source of the sample is a study of control samples from healthy donors and cancer patients. This sequence joins TRBV5-1 and TRBJ1-2; 8 bases align to TRBD1. The receptor's source is a woman aged 55 to 70 with head and neck cancer. Sequenced: PBMCs. DNA for the CDR3: TGCGCCAGCAGCCCCGCGACAGGGGATGGGTATGGCTACACCTTC. The encoded protein is CASSPATGDGYGYTF.